This T cell receptor beta chain stems from a study of T cell responses to AZD1222 COVID-19 vaccine. This table comes from immunoSEQ multiplex PCR, and its TCRdb copy is limited to in-frame clones, with some not included. The sample yields 90,000 to 120,000 clones, 91% seen once. V lost 4 bases to trimming and J lost 3 bases; unmatched junction nucleotides: 19. Germline CDR1 is SGHKS and CDR2 is YYEKEE (reference sequence). CDR3 size: 19 residues. This sequence was found in an adult in good health. This chain connects TRBV5-5 to TRBJ1-2, with 9 bases aligning to TRBD1. This sample comprised peripheral blood, obtained on day 0 of AZD1222 vaccination. For the CDR3, the DNA is TGTGCCAGCAGCAAGGTATTTGGGGACAGGGAATCTAGTGACTATGGCTACACCTTC. It is translated as CASSKVFGDRESSDYGYTF.